This T cell receptor (beta chain) was profiled in a study of blood T cell repertoires in COVID-19. Study details: The samples span acute and convalescent COVID-19 from the United States, Italy and Spain.

CDR3 length: 17 amino acids. Germline loops: CDR1 SEHNR, CDR2 FQNEAQ (reference sequence). Trimming took 4 bases from V and 2 from J; bases not matched to a gene: 10. Individuals aged roughly 18 to 95 years were recruited from 24 US areas. Cohort 3 recovery required two negative PCRs, clearance, or symptom resolution. Clones were read by immunoSEQ multiplex PCR, and TCRdb kept only the in-frame ones, dropping some. The table records roughly 250,000 clones, around nine tenths of them present only once. The genes are TRBV7-9 and TRBJ2-3, with 9 bases matching TRBD1. This receptor was obtained from a man in his forties or fifties who had recovered from COVID-19. Sequenced: PBMCs or T cells enriched from blood (not recorded which). CDR3 loop: CASSSYTGGQVTDTQYF. The DNA for the CDR3 is TGTGCCAGCAGCTCATATACAGGGGGCCAGGTCACAGATACGCAGTATTTT.